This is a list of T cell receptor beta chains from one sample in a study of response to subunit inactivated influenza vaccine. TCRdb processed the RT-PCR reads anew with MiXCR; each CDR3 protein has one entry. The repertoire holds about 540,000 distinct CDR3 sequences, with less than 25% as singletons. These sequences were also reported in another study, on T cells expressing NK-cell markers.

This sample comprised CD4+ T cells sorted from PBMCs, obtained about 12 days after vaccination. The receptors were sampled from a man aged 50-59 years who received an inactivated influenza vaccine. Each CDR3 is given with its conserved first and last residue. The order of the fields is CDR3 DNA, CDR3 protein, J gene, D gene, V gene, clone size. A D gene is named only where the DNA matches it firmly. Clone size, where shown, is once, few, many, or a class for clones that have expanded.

TGTGCCAGCAGTCCCCGATCGGACTACGAGCAGTACTTC | CASSPRSDYEQYF | TRBJ2-7 | - | TRBV6-1 | many
TGTGCCAGCAGTAGGTGGAATCAGCCCCAGCATTTT | CASSRWNQPQHF | TRBJ1-5 | - | TRBV12-3/TRBV12-4 | few
TGTGCCACCAGCAGAGATCGTGTTGTCTCAGAGACCCAGTACTTC | CATSRDRVVSETQYF | TRBJ2-5 | - | TRBV15 | many
TGCAGTGCTCTAGGCGGCGGGAGGGTTAGCACAGATACGCAGTATTTT | CSALGGGRVSTDTQYF | TRBJ2-3 | TRBD2 | TRBV20-1 | many
TGTGCCAGCAGCCCCCGGGACAGGGTTGGAACCGGGGAGCTGTTTTTT | CASSPRDRVGTGELFF | TRBJ2-2 | TRBD1 | TRBV9 | -
TGCGCCAGCAGCCCTCGTCCAGGGGGCTTGTACGAGCAGTACTTC | CASSPRPGGLYEQYF | TRBJ2-7 | TRBD1 | TRBV5-1 | -
TGCAGTGCTCCCACGGGACTAGCGGGAGCTTACAATGAGCAGTTCTTC | CSAPTGLAGAYNEQFF | TRBJ2-1 | TRBD2 | TRBV20-1 | -
TGTGCCAGCAGTTTTCCCCACAGTGGGACTGAAGCTTTCTTT | CASSFPHSGTEAFF | TRBJ1-1 | - | TRBV6-5 | -
TGTGCCAGTGGGACAGGGGCTGGCGAGCAGTACTTC | CASGTGAGEQYF | TRBJ2-7 | TRBD1 | TRBV3-1 | few
TGCGCCAGCAGGGGGACAGGAGGTACTAATGAGCAGTTCTTC | CASRGTGGTNEQFF | TRBJ2-1 | TRBD1 | TRBV5-1 | -
TGCAGCGACACTGAGGGGGGCTCGCAGTTCTTC | CSDTEGGSQFF | TRBJ2-1 | - | TRBV29-1 | few
TGTGCCAGCAGCCCAACCGGGTCCACTGAAGCTTTCTTT | CASSPTGSTEAFF | TRBJ1-1 | - | TRBV12-3/TRBV12-4 | few
TGTGCCAGCAGTTACTCGACAGGGTCCGAGCAGTACTTC | CASSYSTGSEQYF | TRBJ2-7 | TRBD1 | TRBV6-6 | few
TGCAGTGCTAGAGAGGGGGCGAACACTGAAGCTTTCTTT | CSAREGANTEAFF | TRBJ1-1 | - | TRBV20-1 | many
TGTGCCAGCAGTTTGTCAGCGGGGGGGTTCTACGAGCAGTACTTC | CASSLSAGGFYEQYF | TRBJ2-7 | TRBD2 | TRBV28 | few
TGTGCCAGCACCCCCCACAGCGGTGGCTCAGATACGCAGTATTTT | CASTPHSGGSDTQYF | TRBJ2-3 | - | TRBV7-2 | -
TGTGCCAGCAGCCAAGAGGGGCGGGGTGGGAACACTGAAGCTTTCTTT | CASSQEGRGGNTEAFF | TRBJ1-1 | - | TRBV4-2 | few
TGTGCCAGCAGCCAACGGGAAACGAGGGGCCGGGCTGAACCTTTCTTT | CASSQRETRGRAEPFF | TRBJ1-1 | - | TRBV4-2 | -
TGTGCCAGCAGTCCGGTTGGGTACGAGCAGTACTTC | CASSPVGYEQYF | TRBJ2-7 | - | TRBV12-3/TRBV12-4 | many
TGTGCCAGCAGTTTTGGGGGGGCCAGCACCGGGGAGCTGTTTTTT | CASSFGGASTGELFF | TRBJ2-2 | - | TRBV27 | few
TGTGCCAGCAGTTACTCGATCGGCTCCTACGAGCAGTACTTC | CASSYSIGSYEQYF | TRBJ2-7 | - | TRBV6-2/TRBV6-3 | few
TGTGCCAGCAGTTTCGGGAGGGCGCGGCCTAGCGGGGTGACCGGGGAGCTGTTTTTT | CASSFGRARPSGVTGELFF | TRBJ2-2 | TRBD2 | TRBV11-1 | few
TGCAGTGCTACACAGGACGGAAAGAACACTGAAGCTTTCTTT | CSATQDGKNTEAFF | TRBJ1-1 | - | TRBV20-1 | many